This TCR beta chain was sequenced in a study of control samples from healthy donors and cancer patients. Repertoires were generated with immunoSEQ multiplex PCR, while TCRdb's copy carries only in-frame clones and drops some. This table has approximately 120,000 clones, over 75% appearing once. V lost 5 bases and J 0 bases, leaving 10 bases between the germline ends. The CDR3 contains 15 residues. CDR1 and CDR2 (germline): LNHDA, SQIVND (reference sequence). This sequence joins TRBV19 and TRBJ1-4; D is undetermined. Sequenced input: blood. The clonotype comes from a man aged 18-30 years in good health. The CDR3: CASSRGGATNEKLFF. The CDR3 DNA is TGTGCCAGTAGTCGCGGAGGAGCAACTAATGAAAAACTGTTTTTT.